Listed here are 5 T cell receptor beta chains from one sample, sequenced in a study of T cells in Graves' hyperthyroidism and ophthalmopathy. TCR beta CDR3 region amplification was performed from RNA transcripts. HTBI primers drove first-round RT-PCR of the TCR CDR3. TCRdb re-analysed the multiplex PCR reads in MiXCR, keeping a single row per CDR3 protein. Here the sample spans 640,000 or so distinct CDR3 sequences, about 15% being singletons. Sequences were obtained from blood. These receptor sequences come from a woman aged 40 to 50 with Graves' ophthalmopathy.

CDR3 loop: CASRPERETEAFF. The CDR3 DNA is TGTGCCAGCAGACCCGAAAGGGAAACTGAAGCTTTCTTT. The V and J genes are TRBV6-1 and TRBJ1-1; D is ambiguous. The CDR3 covers 13 residues. The V gene lost 6 bases and the J gene lost 5 bases, with 13 bases spanning the gap. CDR1 is MNHNS and CDR2 is SASEGT in the germline V gene.

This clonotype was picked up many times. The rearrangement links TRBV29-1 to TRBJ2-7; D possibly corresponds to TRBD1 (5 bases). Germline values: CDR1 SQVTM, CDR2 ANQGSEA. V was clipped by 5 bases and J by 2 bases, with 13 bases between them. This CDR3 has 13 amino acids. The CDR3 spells CSVSWGLTYEQYF. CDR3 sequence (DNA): TGCAGCGTTAGTTGGGGCCTAACCTACGAGCAGTACTTC.

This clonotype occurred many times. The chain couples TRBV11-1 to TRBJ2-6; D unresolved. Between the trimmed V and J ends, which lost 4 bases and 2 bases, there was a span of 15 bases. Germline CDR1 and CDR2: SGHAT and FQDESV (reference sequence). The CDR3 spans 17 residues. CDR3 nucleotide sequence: TGTGCCAGCAGCTCCCCTTCCGGGTTAACTGGGGCCAACGTCCTGACTTTC. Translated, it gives CASSSPSGLTGANVLTF.

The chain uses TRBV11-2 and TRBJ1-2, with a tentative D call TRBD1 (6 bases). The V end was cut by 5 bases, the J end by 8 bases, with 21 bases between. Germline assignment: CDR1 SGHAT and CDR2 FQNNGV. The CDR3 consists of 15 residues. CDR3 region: CASSPQPGQEAGYTF. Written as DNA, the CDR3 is TGTGCCAGCAGCCCCCAACCGGGACAAGAGGCGGGCTACACCTTC.

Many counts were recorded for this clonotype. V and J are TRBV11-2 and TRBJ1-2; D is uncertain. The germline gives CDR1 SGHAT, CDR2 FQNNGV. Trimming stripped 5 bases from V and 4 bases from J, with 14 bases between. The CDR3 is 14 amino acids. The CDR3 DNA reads TGTGCCAGCAGCCCTCCCGGAGGTGCCTATGGCTACACCTTC. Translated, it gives CASSPPGGAYGYTF.